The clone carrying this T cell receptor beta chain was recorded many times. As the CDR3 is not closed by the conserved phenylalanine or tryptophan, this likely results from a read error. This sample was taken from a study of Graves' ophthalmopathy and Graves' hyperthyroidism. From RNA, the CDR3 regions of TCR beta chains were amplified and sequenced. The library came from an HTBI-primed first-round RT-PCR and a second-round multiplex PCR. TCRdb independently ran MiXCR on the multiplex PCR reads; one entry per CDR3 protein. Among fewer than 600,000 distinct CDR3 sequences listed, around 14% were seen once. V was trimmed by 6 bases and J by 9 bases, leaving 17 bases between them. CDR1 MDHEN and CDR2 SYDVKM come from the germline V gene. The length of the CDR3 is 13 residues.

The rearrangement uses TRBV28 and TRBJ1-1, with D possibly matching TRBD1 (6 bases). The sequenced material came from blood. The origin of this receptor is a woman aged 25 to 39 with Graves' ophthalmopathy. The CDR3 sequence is CASSWTADRKAFL. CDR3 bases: TGTGCCAGCAGCTGGACAGCCGATCGAAAAGCTTTCCTT.